This T cell receptor beta chain comes out of a study of graft-versus-host responses after intestinal transplantation. Study-level information: Every transplant recipient was induced with anti-thymocyte globulin, then maintained on tacrolimus and steroids for two to four years. Study results and caveats: Allografts carried high graft-versus-host to host-versus-graft clonal ratios in patients having graft-donor T cell macrochimerism.

The CDR3 spans 15 residues. Germline V gene sequence: CDR1 SGHDT, CDR2 YYEEEE. V lost 0 bases to trimming and J lost 5 bases; unmatched junction nucleotides: 4. In regard to this clone: Its specificity is not known.

Using immunoSEQ multiplex PCR, the repertoire was profiled, and TCRdb retains in-frame clones only, with some absent. The table records approximately 97,000 clones, about nine tenths of them present only once. Material: unstimulated CD4+ T cells sorted from spleen or lymph node cells, obtained before transplant. The chain couples TRBV5-6 to TRBJ1-2; TRBD1 agrees at 10 bases. This TCR was recovered from a human donor who was the organ donor for an intestinal transplant. As DNA, the CDR3 is TGTGCCAGCAGCTTGGGGGGACAGGGGTTGTATGGCTACACCTTC. Its protein product is CASSLGGQGLYGYTF.